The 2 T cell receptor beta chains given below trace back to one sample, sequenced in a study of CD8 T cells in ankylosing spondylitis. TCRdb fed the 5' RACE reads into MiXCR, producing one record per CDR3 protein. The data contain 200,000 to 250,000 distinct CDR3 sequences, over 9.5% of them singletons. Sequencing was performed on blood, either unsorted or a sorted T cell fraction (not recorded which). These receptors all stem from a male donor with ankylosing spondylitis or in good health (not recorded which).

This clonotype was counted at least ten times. CDR3 region: CASSERENTEAFF. CDR3 in DNA: TGTGCCAGCAGTGAAAGGGAGAACACTGAAGCTTTCTTT. The rearrangement uses TRBV6-1 and TRBJ1-1; D remains ambiguous. CDR3 length: 13 residues. Germline V gives CDR1 MNHNS, CDR2 SASEGT. Between the trimmed V and J ends, which lost 2 bases and 1 base, there was a span of 5 bases.

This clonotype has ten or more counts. This CDR3 reads CSAKRELGNTEAFF. DNA for the CDR3: TGCAGTGCTAAAAGGGAGCTTGGGAACACTGAAGCTTTCTTT. The rearrangement joins TRBV20-1 to TRBJ1-1; D uncertain. The length of the CDR3 is 14 residues. Germline CDR1 is DFQATT and CDR2 is SNEGSKA (reference sequence). Trimming took 4 bases from V and 1 from J, leaving 13 bases between them.